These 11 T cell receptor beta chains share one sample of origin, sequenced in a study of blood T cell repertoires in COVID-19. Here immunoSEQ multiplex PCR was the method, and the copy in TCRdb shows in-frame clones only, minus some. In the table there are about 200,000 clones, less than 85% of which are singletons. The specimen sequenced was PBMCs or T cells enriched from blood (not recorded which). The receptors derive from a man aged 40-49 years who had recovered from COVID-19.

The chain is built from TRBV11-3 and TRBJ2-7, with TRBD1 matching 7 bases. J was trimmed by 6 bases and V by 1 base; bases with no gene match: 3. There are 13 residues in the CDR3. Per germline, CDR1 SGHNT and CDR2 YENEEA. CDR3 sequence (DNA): TGTGCCAGCAGCTTAGGACAGGGTCGCGAGCAGTACTTC. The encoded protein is CASSLGQGREQYF.

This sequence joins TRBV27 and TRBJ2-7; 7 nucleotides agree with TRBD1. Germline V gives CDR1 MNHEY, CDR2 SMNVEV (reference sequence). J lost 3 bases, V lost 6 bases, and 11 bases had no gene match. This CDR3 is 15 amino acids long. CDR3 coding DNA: TGTGCCAGCAGACCTTACGGGGACAGCTTCTACGAGCAGTACTTC. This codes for CASRPYGDSFYEQYF.

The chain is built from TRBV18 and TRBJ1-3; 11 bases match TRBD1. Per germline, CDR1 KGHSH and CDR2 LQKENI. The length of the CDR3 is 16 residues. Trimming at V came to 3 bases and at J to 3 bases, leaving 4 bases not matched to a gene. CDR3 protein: CASSPGQGAYGNTIYF. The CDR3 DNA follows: TGTGCCAGCTCACCCGGACAGGGGGCGTATGGAAACACCATATATTTT.

This CDR3 is CASGLVVDSFNYGYTF. In DNA, the CDR3 is TGTGCTAGTGGTTTGGTTGTGGACAGTTTTAACTATGGCTACACCTTC. This chain links TRBV12-5 with TRBJ1-2; D possibly corresponds to TRBD1 (6 bases). The length of the CDR3 is 16 residues. The germline V gene has CDR1 LGHNT and CDR2 FRNRAP. The V end was cut by 0 bases, the J end by 1 base, with 12 bases between.

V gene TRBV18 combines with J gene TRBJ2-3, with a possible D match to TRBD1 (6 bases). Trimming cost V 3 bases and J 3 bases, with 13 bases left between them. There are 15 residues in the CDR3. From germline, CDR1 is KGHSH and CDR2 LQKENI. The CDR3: CASSPVPGQTDTQYF. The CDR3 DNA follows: TGTGCCAGCTCACCGGTCCCAGGACAGACAGATACGCAGTATTTT.

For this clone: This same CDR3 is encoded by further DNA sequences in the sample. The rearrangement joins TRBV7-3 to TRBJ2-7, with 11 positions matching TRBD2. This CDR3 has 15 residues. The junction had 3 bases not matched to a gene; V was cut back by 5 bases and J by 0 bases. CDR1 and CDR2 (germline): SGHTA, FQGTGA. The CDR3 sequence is CASSLTSGNSYEQYF. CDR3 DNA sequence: TGTGCCAGCAGCCTGACTAGCGGGAACTCCTACGAGCAGTACTTC.

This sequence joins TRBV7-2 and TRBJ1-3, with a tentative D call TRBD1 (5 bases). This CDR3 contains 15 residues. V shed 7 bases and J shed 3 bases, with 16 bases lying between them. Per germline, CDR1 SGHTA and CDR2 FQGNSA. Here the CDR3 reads CASTQGPEFGNTIYF. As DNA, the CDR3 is TGTGCCAGCACCCAGGGTCCGGAGTTTGGAAACACCATATATTTT.

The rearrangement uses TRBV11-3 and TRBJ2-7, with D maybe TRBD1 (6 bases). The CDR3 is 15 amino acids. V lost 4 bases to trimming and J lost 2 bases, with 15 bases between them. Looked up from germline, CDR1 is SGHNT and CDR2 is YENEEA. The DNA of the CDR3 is TGTGCCAGCAGCTCGGACAGATTCCCGACCTACGAGCAGTACTTC. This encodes CASSSDRFPTYEQYF.

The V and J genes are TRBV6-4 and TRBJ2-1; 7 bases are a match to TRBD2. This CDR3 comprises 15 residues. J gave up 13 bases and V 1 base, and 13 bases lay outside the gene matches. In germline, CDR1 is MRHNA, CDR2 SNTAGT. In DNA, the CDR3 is TGTGCCAGCAGTGACTATGGAGACCGACTAGCTCTTCAGTTCTTC. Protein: CASSDYGDRLALQFF.

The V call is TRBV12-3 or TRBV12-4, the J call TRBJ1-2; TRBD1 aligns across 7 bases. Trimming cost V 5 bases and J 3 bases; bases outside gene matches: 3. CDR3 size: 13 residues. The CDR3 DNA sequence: TGTGCCAGCAGTGCGACAGGGTACTATGGCTACACCTTC. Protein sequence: CASSATGYYGYTF.

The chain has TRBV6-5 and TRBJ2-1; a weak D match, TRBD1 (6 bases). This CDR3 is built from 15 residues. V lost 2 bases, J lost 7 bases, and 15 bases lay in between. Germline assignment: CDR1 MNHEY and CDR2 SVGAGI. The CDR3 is CASSYGPGQGNEQFF. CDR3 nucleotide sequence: TGTGCCAGCAGTTACGGTCCGGGACAAGGTAATGAGCAGTTCTTC.